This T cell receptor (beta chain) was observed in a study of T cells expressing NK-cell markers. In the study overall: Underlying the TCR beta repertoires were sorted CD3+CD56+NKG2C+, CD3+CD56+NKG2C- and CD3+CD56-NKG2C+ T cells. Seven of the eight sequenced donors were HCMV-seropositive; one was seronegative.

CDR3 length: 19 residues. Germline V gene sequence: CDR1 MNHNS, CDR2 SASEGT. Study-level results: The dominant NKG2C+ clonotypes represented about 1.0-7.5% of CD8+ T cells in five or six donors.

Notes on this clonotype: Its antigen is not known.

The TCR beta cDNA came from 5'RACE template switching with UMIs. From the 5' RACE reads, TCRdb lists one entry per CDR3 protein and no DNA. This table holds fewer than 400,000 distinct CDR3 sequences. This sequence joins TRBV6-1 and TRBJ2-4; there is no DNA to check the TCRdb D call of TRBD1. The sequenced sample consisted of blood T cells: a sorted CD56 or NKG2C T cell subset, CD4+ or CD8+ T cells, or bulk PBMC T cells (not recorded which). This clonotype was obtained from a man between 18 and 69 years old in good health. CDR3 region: CASSGIGTGNVLAKNIQYF.